This T cell receptor (beta chain) is from a study of graft-versus-host responses after intestinal transplantation. Study-wide context: For around 3 years after anti-thymocyte globulin induction, all recipients took tacrolimus and steroids. Study results and caveats: Detected in recipient marrow were GvH clones, some of which were first observed in ileum or blood. Across patients carrying graft-donor T cell macrochimerism, allografts held high graft-versus-host to host-versus-graft clonal ratios. HvG clone declines early post-transplant were associated with peak circulating GvH levels.

Repertoires were generated with immunoSEQ multiplex PCR, while TCRdb's copy carries only in-frame clones and drops some. The data contain around 30,000 clones, about 92% of them seen just once; the ten biggest clones take up under 0.9%. With regard to this clone: Its antigen is still unknown.

The CDR3 is made up of 16 amino acids. The germline V gene has CDR1 SGHRS and CDR2 YFSETQ. The junction had 7 bases not matched to a gene; V was cut back by 1 base and J by 4 bases. The clonotype comes from a human patient who received an intestinal transplant, so some T cells may come from the graft donor. The chain recombines TRBV5-1 with TRBJ2-1; TRBD1 matches 8 bases. Sequenced material: PBMCs, taken approximately ten weeks after intestinal transplant. CDR3 amino acids: CASSLIWTGSYNEQFF. CDR3 in DNA: TGCGCCAGCAGCTTGATTTGGACAGGGTCTTACAATGAGCAGTTCTTC.